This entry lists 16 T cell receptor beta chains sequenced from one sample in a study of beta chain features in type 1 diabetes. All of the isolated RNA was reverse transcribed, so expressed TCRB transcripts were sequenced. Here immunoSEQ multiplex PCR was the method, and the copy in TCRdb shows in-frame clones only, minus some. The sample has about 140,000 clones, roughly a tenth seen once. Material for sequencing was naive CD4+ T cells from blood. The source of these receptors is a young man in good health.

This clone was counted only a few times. CDR3 nucleotides: TGTGCCAGCAGCCTTACTAGCGAGGTGGGGAATGAGCAGTTCTTC. Translated: CASSLTSEVGNEQFF. The gene calls are TRBV9 and TRBJ2-1; 7 bases match TRBD2. Looked up from germline, CDR1 is SGDLS and CDR2 is YYNGEE. V lost 4 bases and J lost 7; bases outside the gene matches: 11. The CDR3 has 15 residues.

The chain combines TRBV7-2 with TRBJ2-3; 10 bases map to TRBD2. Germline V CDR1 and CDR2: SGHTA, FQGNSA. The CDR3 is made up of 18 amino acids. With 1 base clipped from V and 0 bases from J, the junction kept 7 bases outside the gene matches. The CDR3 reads CASSLVAGGRTSTDTQYF. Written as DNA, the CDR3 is TGTGCCAGCAGCTTAGTAGCGGGGGGTCGGACAAGCACAGATACGCAGTATTTT.

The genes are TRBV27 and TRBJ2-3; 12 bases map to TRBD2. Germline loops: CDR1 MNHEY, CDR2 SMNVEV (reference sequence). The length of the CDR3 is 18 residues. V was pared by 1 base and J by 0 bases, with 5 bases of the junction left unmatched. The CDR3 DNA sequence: TGTGCCAGCAGTTTATGGTCTAGCGGGGGGGCCAGCACAGATACGCAGTATTTT. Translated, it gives CASSLWSSGGASTDTQYF.

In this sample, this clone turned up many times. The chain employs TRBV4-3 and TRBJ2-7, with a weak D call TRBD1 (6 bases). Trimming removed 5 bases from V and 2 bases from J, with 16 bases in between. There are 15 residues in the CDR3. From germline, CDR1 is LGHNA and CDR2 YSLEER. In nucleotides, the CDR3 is TGCGCCAGCAGCTCCGGGGTGGACAGCCCCTACGAGCAGTACTTC. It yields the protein CASSSGVDSPYEQYF.

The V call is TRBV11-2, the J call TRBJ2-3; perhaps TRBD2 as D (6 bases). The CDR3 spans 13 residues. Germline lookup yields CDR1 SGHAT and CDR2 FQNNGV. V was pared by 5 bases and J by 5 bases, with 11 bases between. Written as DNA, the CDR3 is TGTGCCAGCAGCCCGACTAGGCAAGATACGCAGTATTTT. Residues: CASSPTRQDTQYF. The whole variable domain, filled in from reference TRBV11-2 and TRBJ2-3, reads EAGVAQSPRYKIIEKRQSVAFWCNPISGHATLYWYQQILGQGPKLLIQFQNNGVVDDSQLPKDRFSAERLKGVDSTLKIQPAKLEDSAVYLCASSPTRQDTQYFGPGTRLTVL.

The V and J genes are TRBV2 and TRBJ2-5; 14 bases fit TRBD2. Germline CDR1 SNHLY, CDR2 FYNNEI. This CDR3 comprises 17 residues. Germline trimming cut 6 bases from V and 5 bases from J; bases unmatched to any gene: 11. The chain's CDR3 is CASRTGTSGGPGETQYF. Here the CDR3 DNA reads TGTGCCAGCAGGACCGGGACTAGCGGGGGCCCAGGGGAGACCCAGTACTTC.

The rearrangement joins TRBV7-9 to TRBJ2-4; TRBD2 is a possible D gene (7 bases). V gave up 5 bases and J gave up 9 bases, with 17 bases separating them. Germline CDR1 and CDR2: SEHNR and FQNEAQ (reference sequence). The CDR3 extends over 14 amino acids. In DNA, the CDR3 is TGTGCCAGCAGCCCAATAGGGGGGGGCGGCATTCAGTACTTC. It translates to CASSPIGGGGIQYF. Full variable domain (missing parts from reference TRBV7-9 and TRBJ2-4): DTGVSQNPRHKITKRGQNVTFRCDPISEHNRLYWYRQTLGQGPEFLTYFQNEAQLEKSRLLSDRFSAERPKGSFSTLEIQRTEQGDSAMYLCASSPIGGGGIQYFGAGTRLSVL.

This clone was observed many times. The CDR3 protein is CASSLLYGYTF. The DNA for the CDR3 is TGCGCCAGCAGTCTATTATATGGCTACACCTTC. The V gene is TRBV23-1, the J gene TRBJ1-2; no definite D call. TRBV23-1 is assigned to the ORF class and has an uncertain function. This CDR3 is built from 11 residues. V lost 4 bases to trimming and J lost 5 bases, with 5 bases between them.

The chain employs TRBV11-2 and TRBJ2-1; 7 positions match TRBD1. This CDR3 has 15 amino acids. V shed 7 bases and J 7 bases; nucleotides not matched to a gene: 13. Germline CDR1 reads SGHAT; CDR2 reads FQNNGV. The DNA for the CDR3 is TGTGCCAGCACCCCGTCGGTGACAGGGTTGAATGAGCAGTTCTTC. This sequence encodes CASTPSVTGLNEQFF.

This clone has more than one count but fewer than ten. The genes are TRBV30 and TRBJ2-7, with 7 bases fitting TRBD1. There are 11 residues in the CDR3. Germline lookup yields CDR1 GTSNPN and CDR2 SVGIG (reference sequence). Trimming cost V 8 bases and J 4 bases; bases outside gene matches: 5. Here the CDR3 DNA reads TGTGCCAGGGGACAGCATTACGAGCAGTACTTC. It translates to CARGQHYEQYF.

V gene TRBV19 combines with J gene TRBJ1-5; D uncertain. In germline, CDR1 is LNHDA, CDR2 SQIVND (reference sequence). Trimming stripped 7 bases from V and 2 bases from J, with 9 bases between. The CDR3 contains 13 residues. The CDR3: CASKEAGNQPQHF. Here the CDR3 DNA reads TGTGCCAGTAAGGAGGCGGGCAATCAGCCCCAGCATTTT.

The CDR3 loop reads CASSEGGGNQPQHF. The CDR3 DNA reads as TGTGCCAGCAGTGAGGGGGGGGGCAATCAGCCCCAGCATTTT. The gene calls are TRBV2 and TRBJ1-5; perhaps TRBD1 as D (5 bases). Trimming shortened V by 3 bases and J by 2 bases, and 8 bases separated the two germline ends. There are 14 residues in the CDR3. Germline V CDR1 and CDR2: SNHLY, FYNNEI.

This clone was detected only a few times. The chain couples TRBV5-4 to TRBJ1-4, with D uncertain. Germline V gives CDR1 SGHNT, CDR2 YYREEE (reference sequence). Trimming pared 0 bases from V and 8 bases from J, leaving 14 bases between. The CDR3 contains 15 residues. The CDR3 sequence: CASSLGSSAGEKLFF. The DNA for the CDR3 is TGTGCCAGCAGCTTGGGGTCGTCGGCCGGGGAAAAACTGTTTTTT.

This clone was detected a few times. The CDR3 DNA follows: TGTGCCAGCAGCTACCGGGGGGGAAGCACAGATACGCAGTATTTT. It translates to CASSYRGGSTDTQYF. The rearrangement links TRBV11-3 to TRBJ2-3, with 8 bases aligning to TRBD2. The V segment lost 4 bases and the J segment 0 bases; nucleotides outside the gene matches: 3. Germline-derived CDR1 and CDR2 are SGHNT and YENEEA. The CDR3 spans 15 residues.

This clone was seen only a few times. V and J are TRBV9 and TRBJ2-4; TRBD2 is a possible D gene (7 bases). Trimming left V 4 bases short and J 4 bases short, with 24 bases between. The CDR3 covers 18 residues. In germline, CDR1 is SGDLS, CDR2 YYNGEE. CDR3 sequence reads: CASSPGIEGGKPKNIQYF. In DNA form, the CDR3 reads TGTGCCAGCAGCCCCGGAATCGAGGGGGGGAAACCTAAAAACATTCAGTACTTC.

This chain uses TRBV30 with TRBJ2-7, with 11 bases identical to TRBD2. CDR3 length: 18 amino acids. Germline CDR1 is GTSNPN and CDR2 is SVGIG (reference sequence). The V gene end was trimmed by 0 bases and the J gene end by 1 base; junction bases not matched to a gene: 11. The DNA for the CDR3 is TGTGCCTGGAGTGTACGGGCTAGCGGGGGGACCGTTTCCTACGAGCAGTACTTC. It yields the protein CAWSVRASGGTVSYEQYF.